The 25 T cell receptor beta chains presented below share a single source sample, sequenced in a study of OX40 agonist ivuxolimab in advanced cancers. The protocol was immunoSEQ multiplex PCR, while the TCRdb copy is restricted to in-frame clones and leaves out a portion. This sample has approximately 70,000 clones, with 65% to 85% found just once. Sequencing was performed on CD4+ or CD8+ T cells sorted from blood, taken in a trial of the OX40 agonist ivuxolimab. These receptors all come from an adult with an advanced solid tumor such as melanoma, head and neck, liver or kidney cancer.

The CDR3 loop reads CASSPAGIEQYF. For the CDR3, the DNA is TGTGCCAGCTCACCCGCCGGTATCGAGCAGTACTTC. The chain has TRBV18 and TRBJ2-7; D remains ambiguous. The CDR3 runs to 12 residues. With 3 bases removed from V and 6 bases from J, the gap between germline ends came to 9 bases. The germline gives CDR1 KGHSH, CDR2 LQKENI.

This clone was observed a single time. CDR3 protein: CASSPPRTPATGELFF. DNA of the CDR3: TGTGCCAGCTCACCACCGAGGACACCGGCAACCGGGGAGCTGTTTTTT. The chain carries TRBV18 and TRBJ2-2, with a tentative D call TRBD1 (5 bases). Germline CDR1 is KGHSH and CDR2 is LQKENI. V was pared by 0 bases and J by 5 bases, with 13 bases between. The CDR3 length is 16 residues.

The chain links TRBV30 to TRBJ2-3, with 15 bases lining up with TRBD2. CDR3 length equals 13 residues. V lost 8 bases and J lost 6; bases outside the gene matches: 3. Germline loops: CDR1 GTSNPN, CDR2 SVGIG (reference sequence). The CDR3 nucleotides read TGTGCCGGAGGGACTAGCGGGGGGGATACGCAGTATTTT. Residues: CAGGTSGGDTQYF.

The CDR3 is CASRTTHPGTNFSYEQYF. CDR3 nucleotide sequence: TGTGCCAGCAGGACGACCCACCCCGGGACAAATTTCTCCTACGAGCAGTACTTC. The chain joins TRBV27 to TRBJ2-7; a possible D gene is TRBD1 (6 bases). This CDR3 contains 18 residues. Germline-derived CDR1 and CDR2 are MNHEY and SMNVEV (reference sequence). V was trimmed by 6 bases and J by 0 bases, leaving 24 bases between them.

Worth noting for this clone: Other DNA sequences of this sample code for an identical CDR3. V gene TRBV19 combines with J gene TRBJ2-7, with D possibly being TRBD1 (6 bases). CDR1 and CDR2 from the germline V gene are LNHDA and SQIVND (reference sequence). V was cut by 7 bases and J by 2 bases, with 9 bases left in between. The CDR3 extends over 12 amino acids. CDR3 protein: CASKTGTYEQYF. Here the CDR3 DNA reads TGTGCCAGTAAAACAGGGACCTACGAGCAGTACTTC.

This clone was counted a few times. The chain carries TRBV5-4 and TRBJ1-2; D possibly corresponds to TRBD1 (5 bases). This CDR3 region has 15 residues. V was cut by 4 bases and J by 2 bases, with 15 bases left in between. Germline V lookup: CDR1 SGHNT, CDR2 YYREEE (reference sequence). CDR3: CASSRGEVANYGYTF. The CDR3 DNA is TGTGCCAGCAGCCGAGGGGAAGTGGCAAACTATGGCTACACCTTC. The variable domain in full, completed from reference TRBV5-4 and TRBJ1-2, reads ETGVTQSPTHLIKTRGQQVTLRCSSQSGHNTVSWYQQALGQGPQFIFQYYREEENGRGNFPPRFSGLQFPNYSSELNVNALELDDSALYLCASSRGEVANYGYTFGSGTRLTVV.

In regard to this clone: Other DNA sequences from this sample encode an identical CDR3 as well. This sequence joins TRBV5-1 and TRBJ2-7; no firm D call. Germline CDR1 is SGHRS and CDR2 is YFSETQ. The CDR3 is 14 amino acids. Trimming shortened V by 2 bases and J by 3 bases, and 12 bases separated the two germline ends. As DNA, the CDR3 is TGCGCCAGCAGCTTTAGAGGTGAAGACTACGAGCAGTACTTC. It encodes CASSFRGEDYEQYF.

The chain employs TRBV10-3 and TRBJ2-5, with D possibly TRBD1 on 6 matching bases. V lost 4 bases to trimming and J lost 5 bases, with 11 bases between them. This CDR3 is built from 13 residues. Germline values: CDR1 ENHRY, CDR2 SYGVKD. The CDR3 DNA is TGTGCCATCAGTGGGCAGGGGCGGGAGACCCAGTACTTC. This encodes CAISGQGRETQYF.

This clone was seen a handful of times. V usage is TRBV5-1 and J usage is TRBJ1-1; 10 nucleotides line up with TRBD1. The CDR3 consists of 14 residues. CDR1 is SGHRS and CDR2 is YFSETQ in the germline V gene. The V segment lost 3 bases and the J segment 4 bases; nucleotides outside the gene matches: 3. Here the CDR3 reads CASSSTGGLTEAFF. As DNA, the CDR3 is TGCGCCAGCAGCTCGACAGGGGGCCTCACTGAAGCTTTCTTT.

As regards this clone: One junction end does not reproduce the germline sequence, and a read error may be involved. J is TRBJ1-4 and V is TRBV4-1; TRBD1 is a possible D gene (5 bases). This CDR3 is 14 amino acids long. CDR1 and CDR2 from the germline V gene are MGHRA and YSYEKL. CDR3 sequence reads: CASSPELGSGISSF. As DNA, the CDR3 is TGCGCCAGCAGCCCAGAGCTCGGGTCAGGGATCTCCTCTTTT.

This chain uses TRBV19 with TRBJ2-6; D not certain. The CDR3 spans 17 residues. Deletions cut 2 bases from V and 0 bases from J, with 11 bases between. CDR1 and CDR2 from the germline V gene are LNHDA and SQIVND (reference sequence). CDR3 bases: TGTGCCAGTAGTATACAGGCCAGCCTCTCTGGGGCCAACGTCCTGACTTTC. This codes for CASSIQASLSGANVLTF.

The chain carries TRBV5-6 and TRBJ2-2, with D possibly TRBD1 on 5 matching bases. Germline V lookup: CDR1 SGHDT, CDR2 YYEEEE. The CDR3 is 15 residues long. V dropped 1 base and J dropped 3 bases, with 10 bases sitting between them. CDR3 nucleotide sequence: TGTGCCAGCAGCTTGAGGGGAAGGTACACCGGGGAGCTGTTTTTT. Translation gives CASSLRGRYTGELFF.

The rearrangement joins TRBV13 to TRBJ2-2, with D tentatively TRBD1 (7 bases). V shed 6 bases and J shed 3 bases, with 11 bases lying between them. This CDR3 contains 14 residues. Germline CDR1 and CDR2: PRHDT and FYEKMQ (reference sequence). The DNA of the CDR3 is TGTGCCAGCAGGTCCAGGGGGGACACCGGGGAGCTGTTTTTT. Translating it yields CASRSRGDTGELFF.

The chain combines TRBV5-4 with TRBJ2-6, with D unresolved. CDR1 and CDR2 (germline): SGHNT, YYREEE (reference sequence). The CDR3 totals 17 residues. The germline V and J ends were trimmed by 0 bases and 5 bases, with 15 bases remaining between them. The CDR3 loop reads CASSLEVTPLRANVLTF. CDR3 sequence (DNA): TGTGCCAGCAGCTTGGAAGTCACACCCCTACGGGCCAACGTCCTGACTTTC.

The chain is built from TRBV7-8 and TRBJ2-5, with D unclear. The DNA end is a closer match to TRBJ2-7, so the J assignment may be wrong. CDR1 SGHVS and CDR2 FQNEAQ come from the germline V gene. CDR3 length equals 11 residues. CDR3 protein: CASSPSHEQYF. CDR3 DNA sequence: TGTGCCAGCAGCCCCTCTCACGAGCAGTACTTC.

The chain carries TRBV2 and TRBJ2-7; D is unclear. Germline loops: CDR1 SNHLY, CDR2 FYNNEI. This CDR3 is built from 12 residues. V gave up 2 bases and J gave up 3 bases, with 5 bases separating them. Here the CDR3 reads CASSEYIYEQYF. The CDR3, as DNA: TGTGCCAGCAGTGAATATATCTACGAGCAGTACTTC.

This clone has more than one count but fewer than ten. The chain couples TRBV5-4 to TRBJ2-3; 9 nucleotides line up with TRBD2. The V gene's germline CDR1 is SGHNT and CDR2 YYREEE (reference sequence). V lost 1 base, J lost 3 bases, and 3 bases stayed unmatched. The CDR3 is 15 amino acids. DNA of the CDR3: TGTGCCAGCAGCTTGATACTAGCGGGTACAGATACGCAGTATTTT. This sequence encodes CASSLILAGTDTQYF.

CDR3 coding DNA: TGTGCCACCTCGGACCCTTCAGCGGCCAACGTCCTGACTTTC. Translating it yields CATSDPSAANVLTF. The gene calls are TRBV2 and TRBJ2-6; D unclear. The germline CDR1 and CDR2 sequences are SNHLY and FYNNEI. V gave up 10 bases and J gave up 6 bases, with 16 bases separating them. This CDR3 is 14 amino acids long.

The J gene is TRBJ1-2, the V gene TRBV25-1, with 8 bases fitting TRBD1. CDR3 length equals 14 residues. CDR1 is MGHDK and CDR2 is SYGVNS in the germline V gene. V was clipped by 2 bases and J by 8 bases; unmatched bases: 7. CDR3: CASSEAGRGLGYTF. Here the CDR3 DNA reads TGTGCCAGCAGTGAAGCAGGCAGGGGGCTCGGCTACACCTTC.

This clone has just a few counts. The chain carries TRBV7-2 and TRBJ2-3; a weak D match, TRBD2 (6 bases). This CDR3 is built from 17 residues. The germline V gene has CDR1 SGHTA and CDR2 FQGNSA. With 3 bases removed from V and 4 bases from J, the gap between germline ends came to 20 bases. CDR3 coding DNA: TGTGCCAGCAGCTTCCTCCCCGCCGGGGGAAGGTCAGATACGCAGTATTTT. The encoded protein is CASSFLPAGGRSDTQYF.

This chain joins TRBV6-1 and TRBJ1-6, with D possibly TRBD1 on 5 matching bases. The ends were cut back, 3 bases at V and 10 bases at J, with 13 bases in the middle. Looked up from germline, CDR1 is MNHNS and CDR2 is SASEGT. The CDR3 has 14 amino acids. CDR3 nucleotide sequence: TGTGCCAGCAGTGACCGACAGTTTCAATCACCCCTCCACTTT. Encoded protein: CASSDRQFQSPLHF.

This sequence joins TRBV27 and TRBJ2-1; 8 bases are a match to TRBD2. The V and J ends lost 6 bases and 0 bases, in that order; junction bases with no gene match: 16. CDR1 MNHEY and CDR2 SMNVEV come from the germline V gene (reference sequence). This CDR3 is 19 amino acids long. The CDR3 nucleotides are TGTGCCAGCAGCCCTTTTCGGGGGGGGATCCAGAGCTCCTACAATGAGCAGTTCTTC. Translated, it gives CASSPFRGGIQSSYNEQFF.

This clone was seen a single time. V usage is TRBV7-2 and J usage is TRBJ1-1; weak D call: TRBD1 (6 bases). V gave up 5 bases and J gave up 1 base, with 8 bases separating them. CDR3 length: 13 residues. From germline, CDR1 is SGHTA and CDR2 FQGNSA. The CDR3 loop reads CASSQGQNTEAFF. The CDR3 coding sequence is TGTGCCAGCAGCCAGGGACAGAACACTGAAGCTTTCTTT.

V gene TRBV10-2 combines with J gene TRBJ2-3; D perhaps matches TRBD1 (5 bases). This CDR3 comprises 14 residues. CDR1 WSHSY and CDR2 SAAADI come from the germline V gene. The V gene lost 6 bases and the J gene lost 2 bases, with 12 bases spanning the gap. CDR3 in amino acids: CASRRGHTTDTQYF. CDR3 sequence (DNA): TGCGCCAGCAGACGTGGACATACCACAGATACGCAGTATTTT.

The CDR3 DNA is TGTGCCAGCAGCGTTGGGGGCCGGGGCGAGCAGTACTTC. Its translation: CASSVGGRGEQYF. This rearrangement joins TRBV28 to TRBJ2-7, with a tentative D call TRBD1 (6 bases). The CDR3 totals 13 residues. The germline V and J ends were trimmed by 6 bases and 6 bases, with 15 bases remaining between them. The germline V gene encodes CDR1 MDHEN and CDR2 SYDVKM.